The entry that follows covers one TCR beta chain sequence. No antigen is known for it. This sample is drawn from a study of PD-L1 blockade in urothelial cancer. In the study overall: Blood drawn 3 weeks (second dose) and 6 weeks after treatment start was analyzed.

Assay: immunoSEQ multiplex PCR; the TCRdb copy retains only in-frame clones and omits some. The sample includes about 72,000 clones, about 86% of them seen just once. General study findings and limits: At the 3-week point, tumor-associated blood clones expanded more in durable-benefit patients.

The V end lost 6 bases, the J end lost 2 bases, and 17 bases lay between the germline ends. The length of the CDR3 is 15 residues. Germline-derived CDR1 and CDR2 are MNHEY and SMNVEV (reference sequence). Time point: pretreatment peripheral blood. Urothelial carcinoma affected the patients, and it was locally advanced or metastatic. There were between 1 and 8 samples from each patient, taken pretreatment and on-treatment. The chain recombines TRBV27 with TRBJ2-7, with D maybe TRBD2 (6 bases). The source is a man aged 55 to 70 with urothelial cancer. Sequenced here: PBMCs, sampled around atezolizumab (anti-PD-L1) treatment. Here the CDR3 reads CASSRRDSLAYEQYF. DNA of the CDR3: TGTGCCAGCAGCCGCCGGGACTCCTTAGCCTACGAGCAGTACTTC.